The rows below give T cell receptor beta chains drawn from one sample of a study of blood T cell repertoires in COVID-19. This table comes from immunoSEQ multiplex PCR, and its TCRdb copy is limited to in-frame clones, with some not included. The sample has 150,000 to 200,000 clones, 70% to 90% seen once. The material sequenced was peripheral blood. These receptors were taken from a human donor in a cohort sampled during active COVID-19. Each CDR3 is given with its conserved first and last residue. Each record gives: clone size, V gene, D gene, J gene, CDR3 DNA, CDR3 protein. A D gene is named only where the DNA matches it firmly. The listing skips clone size in some rows; elsewhere it reads once, few, many or a size class.

clone size: .; V gene: TRBV5-1; D gene: TRBD2; J gene: TRBJ2-3; CDR3 DNA: TGCGCCAGCAGCTTGGCGCCTAGCGGGGGGGCGGGAACAGATACGCAGTATTTT; CDR3 protein: CASSLAPSGGAGTDTQYF
clone size: .; V gene: TRBV28; D gene: .; J gene: TRBJ1-4; CDR3 DNA: TGTGCCAGCAGTTATATCCCAAGGGAGGGAGGGGATAATGAAAAACTGTTTTTT; CDR3 protein: CASSYIPREGGDNEKLFF
clone size: .; V gene: TRBV6-1; D gene: .; J gene: TRBJ1-6; CDR3 DNA: TGTGCCAGCAGTGATGTGCAGGGCTCCAATTCACCCCTCCACTTT; CDR3 protein: CASSDVQGSNSPLHF
clone size: .; V gene: TRBV4-1; D gene: TRBD1; J gene: TRBJ1-1; CDR3 DNA: TGCGCCAGCAGCCAAAAACCGACCGGGACAGGGGTTACTGAAGCTTTCTTT; CDR3 protein: CASSQKPTGTGVTEAFF
clone size: .; V gene: TRBV6-2/TRBV6-3; D gene: .; J gene: TRBJ2-2; CDR3 DNA: TGTGCCAGCAGTCCCCCCTCTGAGCGTCGGACCGGGGAGCTGTTTTTT; CDR3 protein: CASSPPSERRTGELFF
clone size: .; V gene: TRBV5-1; D gene: .; J gene: TRBJ1-5; CDR3 DNA: TGCGCCAGCAGCTTGGGGACAGGCAATCAGCCCCAGCATTTT; CDR3 protein: CASSLGTGNQPQHF
clone size: .; V gene: TRBV24-1; D gene: TRBD1; J gene: TRBJ1-6; CDR3 DNA: TGTGCCACCAGTGATTTGCCAACAGGGGGAGGTAATTCACCCCTCCACTTT; CDR3 protein: CATSDLPTGGGNSPLHF
clone size: .; V gene: TRBV6-5; D gene: TRBD2; J gene: TRBJ2-3; CDR3 DNA: TGTGCCAGCAGTTCCCGCGGCGGGAGAACAGATACGCAGTATTTT; CDR3 protein: CASSSRGGRTDTQYF
clone size: .; V gene: TRBV9; D gene: TRBD1; J gene: TRBJ2-7; CDR3 DNA: TGTGCCAGCAGCGTAACGCCCCTAACCGGGACAGGGGGAGCCGAGCAGTACTTC; CDR3 protein: CASSVTPLTGTGGAEQYF
clone size: .; V gene: TRBV2; D gene: TRBD1; J gene: TRBJ1-4; CDR3 DNA: TGTGCCAGCAGGCCCGGGACAGCAGAAAAACTGTTTTTT; CDR3 protein: CASRPGTAEKLFF
clone size: .; V gene: TRBV5-6; D gene: .; J gene: TRBJ2-5; CDR3 DNA: TGTGCCAGCAGCTCACTCTCAGGGGTATGGGAGACCCAGTACTTC; CDR3 protein: CASSSLSGVWETQYF
clone size: .; V gene: TRBV5-4; D gene: TRBD1; J gene: TRBJ1-6; CDR3 DNA: TGTGCCAGCAGCTTGGGGGGGACAGATAATTCACCCCTCCACTTT; CDR3 protein: CASSLGGTDNSPLHF
clone size: few; V gene: TRBV29-1; D gene: TRBD2; J gene: TRBJ2-1; CDR3 DNA: TGCAGCGTTGAAAGGCCTAGCGGGAGTAGGGTTAACAATGAGCAGTTCTTC; CDR3 protein: CSVERPSGSRVNNEQFF
clone size: .; V gene: TRBV6-5; D gene: .; J gene: TRBJ2-7; CDR3 DNA: TGTGCCAGCAGGAGACGGGATACCTACGAGCAGTACTTC; CDR3 protein: CASRRRDTYEQYF
clone size: .; V gene: TRBV6-2/TRBV6-3; D gene: .; J gene: TRBJ2-1; CDR3 DNA: TGTGCCAGCAGCAAGGGGCAGAAAAATGAGCAGTTCTTC; CDR3 protein: CASSKGQKNEQFF
clone size: .; V gene: TRBV10-1; D gene: TRBD1; J gene: TRBJ2-7; CDR3 DNA: TGCGCCAGCAGTGAGGACCGGGACAGGTCCCTCTACGAGCAGTACTTC; CDR3 protein: CASSEDRDRSLYEQYF
clone size: .; V gene: TRBV7-8; D gene: .; J gene: TRBJ1-3; CDR3 DNA: TGTGCCAGCAGCTTAGCGTCGCGGGGTCGGCAAGGAAACACCATATATTTT; CDR3 protein: CASSLASRGRQGNTIYF
clone size: .; V gene: TRBV6-2/TRBV6-3; D gene: .; J gene: TRBJ2-7; CDR3 DNA: TGTGCCAGCACCCCGACAGGTATCGAGCAGTACTTC; CDR3 protein: CASTPTGIEQYF
clone size: once; V gene: TRBV27; D gene: TRBD1; J gene: TRBJ1-6; CDR3 DNA: TGTGCCAGCAGTTTTGGGACAGTCGGTTCACCCCTCCACTTT; CDR3 protein: CASSFGTVGSPLHF
clone size: .; V gene: TRBV5-4; D gene: TRBD2; J gene: TRBJ2-2; CDR3 DNA: TGTGCCAGCAGCTTTAGGCGGGAGCGGAACACCGGGGAGCTGTTTTTT; CDR3 protein: CASSFRRERNTGELFF
clone size: many; V gene: TRBV7-6; D gene: TRBD1; J gene: TRBJ1-5; CDR3 DNA: TGTGCCAGCAGCTTAGAACCGCCAATTGTCGGGACAGTGGGCAATCAGCCCCAGCATTTT; CDR3 protein: CASSLEPPIVGTVGNQPQHF
clone size: .; V gene: TRBV4-3; D gene: .; J gene: TRBJ2-7; CDR3 DNA: TGCGCCAGCAGCCAAGATGACGGGACCTACGAGCAGTACTTC; CDR3 protein: CASSQDDGTYEQYF
clone size: .; V gene: TRBV30; D gene: TRBD2; J gene: TRBJ2-3; CDR3 DNA: TGTGCCTGGAGCGGACTAGCGGGGGTTGTGACAGATACGCAGTATTTT; CDR3 protein: CAWSGLAGVVTDTQYF
clone size: .; V gene: TRBV5-4; D gene: TRBD1; J gene: TRBJ2-5; CDR3 DNA: TGTGCCAGCAGCTTAGACAGGGGGCTGCGGGAGACCCAGTACTTC; CDR3 protein: CASSLDRGLRETQYF
clone size: .; V gene: TRBV5-4; D gene: TRBD1; J gene: TRBJ1-2; CDR3 DNA: TGTGCCAGCAGCTTGGAGTTGGGACAGGGCTATGGCTACACCTTC; CDR3 protein: CASSLELGQGYGYTF
clone size: once; V gene: TRBV7-6; D gene: .; J gene: TRBJ2-7; CDR3 DNA: TGTGCCAGCAGCCGCGTCGGGGTAGACGAGCAGTACTTC; CDR3 protein: CASSRVGVDEQYF
clone size: .; V gene: TRBV19; D gene: TRBD1; J gene: TRBJ1-5; CDR3 DNA: TGTGCCAGTAGACAGGGGGCCTTCCATCAGCCCCAGCATTTT; CDR3 protein: CASRQGAFHQPQHF
clone size: .; V gene: TRBV24-1; D gene: .; J gene: TRBJ1-2; CDR3 DNA: TGTGCCACCAGTGATGGAAGGGGCGCCCCCACCTTC; CDR3 protein: CATSDGRGAPTF
clone size: .; V gene: TRBV9; D gene: .; J gene: TRBJ2-3; CDR3 DNA: TGTGCCAGCAGCGTAGCTAGCTCTGATACGCAGTATTTT; CDR3 protein: CASSVASSDTQYF